The 4 T cell receptor beta chains below were found in one sample sequenced in a study of blood T cell repertoires in COVID-19. This table comes from immunoSEQ multiplex PCR, and its TCRdb copy is limited to in-frame clones, with some not included. The sample carries some 210,000 clones, about nine tenths recorded once. Sequencing input: peripheral blood. These receptors came from a man between 60 and 75 years old who had recovered from COVID-19.

This chain links TRBV10-3 with TRBJ2-3; TRBD1 agrees at 8 bases. V lost 6 bases to trimming and J lost 0 bases; unmatched junction nucleotides: 8. CDR1 ENHRY and CDR2 SYGVKD come from the germline V gene. This CDR3 comprises 16 residues. DNA of the CDR3: TGTGCCATCAGAAAAGGACAGGGAACTAGCACAGATACGCAGTATTTT. Its translation: CAIRKGQGTSTDTQYF.

V is TRBV19 and J is TRBJ1-1, with 8 positions matching TRBD1. With 3 bases clipped from V and 3 bases from J, the junction kept 0 bases outside the gene matches. The CDR3 sequence is 13 residues long. Germline loops: CDR1 LNHDA, CDR2 SQIVND (reference sequence). The CDR3 nucleotides are TGTGCCAGTAGTATGGACAGGGACACTGAAGCTTTCTTT. Its protein product is CASSMDRDTEAFF.

The chain has TRBV2 and TRBJ2-3, with TRBD1 as a possible D gene (5 bases). The CDR3 length is 13 residues. V lost 5 bases to trimming and J lost 1 base, with 7 bases between them. Germline assignment: CDR1 SNHLY and CDR2 FYNNEI. The CDR3 DNA reads as TGTGCCAGCAGTTTACAGGGCACAGATACGCAGTATTTT. This codes for CASSLQGTDTQYF.

This clone was seen once. The chain links TRBV19 to TRBJ1-2; D unresolved. Trimming stripped 3 bases from V and 4 bases from J, with 15 bases between. CDR1 and CDR2 from the germline V gene are LNHDA and SQIVND (reference sequence). The CDR3 is 15 residues long. The CDR3 region has the DNA TGTGCCAGTAGTATCAGCGGAGCGGGCGGCTATGGCTACACCTTC. Its protein is CASSISGAGGYGYTF. Variable domain in full (rest from reference TRBV19 and TRBJ1-2): DGGITQSPKYLFRKEGQNVTLSCEQNLNHDAMYWYRQDPGQGLRLIYYSQIVNDFQKGDIAEGYSVSREKKESFPLTVTSAQKNPTAFYLCASSISGAGGYGYTFGSGTRLTVV.